What follows are 19 T cell receptor beta chains derived from one specimen sequenced in a study of cytomegalovirus exposure and HLA in healthy donors. PCR employed 60 Vbeta and 13 Jbeta primers. Clones were read by immunoSEQ multiplex PCR, and TCRdb kept only the in-frame ones, dropping some. The sample records 90,000 to 110,000 clones, about 15% being singletons. The sample was PBMCs. The receptors were gathered from a female donor in good health and CMV-seronegative.

The chain carries TRBV7-9 and TRBJ2-6; D is perhaps TRBD1 (6 bases). V dropped 5 bases and J dropped 0 bases, with 14 bases sitting between them. This CDR3 is 17 amino acids long. CDR1 is SEHNR, CDR2 FQNEAQ, per germline (reference sequence). In DNA, the CDR3 is TGTGCCAGCAGCCGAAAGGGACATTACTCTGGGGCCAACGTCCTGACTTTC. As protein: CASSRKGHYSGANVLTF.

The rearrangement uses TRBV5-4 and TRBJ1-2; D possibly corresponds to TRBD1 (6 bases). V was trimmed by 0 bases and J by 3 bases, leaving 12 bases between them. Germline CDR1 SGHNT, CDR2 YYREEE (reference sequence). The CDR3 sequence is 15 residues long. The CDR3 sequence is CASSLAAGADYGYTF. The DNA for the CDR3 is TGTGCCAGCAGCTTGGCGGCAGGGGCTGACTATGGCTACACCTTC.

V gene TRBV29-1 combines with J gene TRBJ1-2; possible D gene TRBD1, 6 bases. Germline V gene lookup returns CDR1 SQVTM and CDR2 ANQGSEA. Trimming took 4 bases from V and 2 from J, leaving 17 bases between them. The CDR3 is 15 residues long. The CDR3 DNA follows: TGCAGCGTTGTTGAAGGGGGAGCTACAAACTATGGCTACACCTTC. Translating it yields CSVVEGGATNYGYTF.

This clone has more than one count but fewer than ten. For the CDR3, the DNA is TGCGCCAGCAGCCTCCAGGGGGGATCCTACAATGAGCAGTTCTTC. Its translation is CASSLQGGSYNEQFF. This sequence joins TRBV4-3 and TRBJ2-1; possible D gene TRBD1, 7 bases. The CDR3 loop spans 15 amino acids. Trimming took 4 bases from V and 1 from J, leaving 11 bases between them. The germline gives CDR1 LGHNA, CDR2 YSLEER.

V is TRBV6-1 and J is TRBJ1-3; D is uncertain. V dropped 7 bases and J dropped 0 bases, with 10 bases sitting between them. The CDR3 has 14 residues. CDR1 MNHNS and CDR2 SASEGT come from the germline V gene. The CDR3 region is CASKQVISGNTIYF. Written as DNA, the CDR3 is TGTGCCAGCAAGCAGGTCATCTCTGGAAACACCATATATTTT.

The chain carries TRBV4-2 and TRBJ2-1; no clear D gene. The V end was cut by 1 base, the J end by 8 bases, with 18 bases between. CDR3 length: 16 residues. From germline, CDR1 is LGHNA and CDR2 YNFKEQ. The CDR3 nucleotides read TGTGCCAGCAGCCAAGGAGTCAGTGTAGCTTCCCATGAGCAGTTCTTC. It specifies CASSQGVSVASHEQFF.

This clone has more than one count but fewer than ten. The rearrangement joins TRBV29-1 to TRBJ2-1, with 7 positions matching TRBD2. Unmatched junction bases numbered 11, after V lost 8 bases and J lost 4 bases. The CDR3 has 14 residues. From germline, CDR1 is SQVTM and CDR2 ANQGSEA. CDR3 protein: CSIQGEGRYNEQFF. The CDR3 nucleotides are TGCAGCATCCAAGGGGAGGGCCGGTACAATGAGCAGTTCTTC.

The chain uses TRBV7-2 and TRBJ1-5; D may be TRBD1 (6 bases). Germline V gene lookup returns CDR1 SGHTA and CDR2 FQGNSA. Deletions cut 1 base from V and 0 bases from J, with 13 bases between. The CDR3 runs to 17 residues. The CDR3 sequence is CASSLGGGDYSNQPQHF. The CDR3 coding sequence is TGTGCCAGCAGCTTAGGAGGGGGGGATTATAGCAATCAGCCCCAGCATTTT.

A single count supports this clone. The rearrangement uses TRBV28 and TRBJ2-7; 10 bases map to TRBD2. The CDR3 sequence is 14 residues long. Germline-derived CDR1 and CDR2 are MDHEN and SYDVKM. Trimming took 2 bases from V and 7 from J; bases not matched to a gene: 5. The CDR3 DNA sequence: TGTGCCAGCAGTTTACTAGCGGGAGTAGGGGAGCAGTACTTC. This encodes CASSLLAGVGEQYF.

This clone showed up just a few times. The genes are TRBV4-2 and TRBJ2-3; 9 nucleotides agree with TRBD2. Looked up from germline, CDR1 is LGHNA and CDR2 is YNFKEQ. Trimming took 0 bases from V and 2 from J; bases not matched to a gene: 6. The CDR3 runs 17 residues. In DNA form, the CDR3 reads TGTGCCAGCAGCCAAGATGGGCGGGAGGGCCCCACAGATACGCAGTATTTT. It is translated as CASSQDGREGPTDTQYF.

The chain couples TRBV28 to TRBJ1-2, with D unresolved. CDR3 length: 14 amino acids. V was shortened by 6 bases and J by 0 bases, with 11 bases between the two germline ends. Germline assignment: CDR1 MDHEN and CDR2 SYDVKM. Here the CDR3 DNA reads TGTGCCAGCAGCCGGGTGAGGGCTAACTATGGCTACACCTTC. Its translation is CASSRVRANYGYTF.

This chain joins TRBV6-6 and TRBJ1-1, with D unclear. V was pared by 6 bases and J by 1 base, with 12 bases between. The CDR3 consists of 14 residues. Germline CDR1 MNHNY, CDR2 SVGAGI (reference sequence). CDR3 DNA sequence: TGTGCCAGCAGCCCCAGTCTTGGGAACACTGAAGCTTTCTTT. As protein: CASSPSLGNTEAFF.

This clone has more than one count but fewer than ten. V and J are TRBV5-1 and TRBJ2-1; 14 positions agree with TRBD2. The CDR3 is made up of 15 amino acids. The trim removed 4 bases at V and 6 bases at J, leaving 3 bases unmatched. Germline lookup yields CDR1 SGHRS and CDR2 YFSETQ. CDR3 sequence: CASSRTSGGINEQFF. The DNA of the CDR3 is TGCGCCAGCAGCCGGACTAGCGGGGGGATCAATGAGCAGTTCTTC.

This clone was seen a handful of times. This chain uses TRBV10-3 with TRBJ1-1, with D perhaps matching TRBD1 (6 bases). The CDR3 covers 12 residues. CDR1 ENHRY and CDR2 SYGVKD come from the germline V gene. Trimming left V 6 bases short and J 1 base short, with 6 bases between. The CDR3 spells CAIRDRNTEAFF. CDR3 in DNA: TGTGCCATCAGGGACAGGAACACTGAAGCTTTCTTT.

The V call is TRBV28, the J call TRBJ2-7; D is perhaps TRBD2 (5 bases). The germline gives CDR1 MDHEN, CDR2 SYDVKM. The CDR3 is 16 residues long. Trimming shortened V by 5 bases and J by 5 bases, and 22 bases separated the two germline ends. The CDR3 is CASSPWTVGRLDEQYF. The CDR3 region has the DNA TGTGCCAGCAGTCCTTGGACTGTGGGAAGACTCGACGAGCAGTACTTC. Based on the CDR3 plus reference TRBV28 and TRBJ2-7, the full variable domain is DVKVTQSSRYLVKRTGEKVFLECVQDMDHENMFWYRQDPGLGLRLIYFSYDVKMKEKGDIPEGYSVSREKKERFSLILESASTNQTSMYLCASSPWTVGRLDEQYFGPGTRLTVT.

The V and J genes are TRBV10-3 and TRBJ2-3; 7 bases fit TRBD2. V trimming: 11 bases; J trimming: 1 base; junction bases outside the gene matches: 9. This CDR3 region has 14 residues. Germline V gene lookup returns CDR1 ENHRY and CDR2 SYGVKD. The CDR3 spells CAAMTSGGTDTQYF. The CDR3 DNA is TGTGCCGCCATGACGAGCGGGGGCACAGATACGCAGTATTTT.

V usage is TRBV6-1 and J usage is TRBJ2-7; D remains unclear. The CDR3 runs to 17 residues. The V gene lost 0 bases and the J gene lost 3 bases, with 18 bases spanning the gap. CDR1 is MNHNS, CDR2 SASEGT, per germline. CDR3 sequence: CASSEAGFSPVFYEQYF. Written as DNA, the CDR3 is TGTGCCAGCAGTGAAGCGGGCTTTTCACCAGTCTTCTACGAGCAGTACTTC.

This chain joins TRBV28 and TRBJ2-7; tentatively, D is TRBD1 (6 bases). Between the trimmed V and J ends, which lost 2 bases and 6 bases, there was a span of 14 bases. The CDR3 has 14 amino acids. Germline-derived CDR1 and CDR2 are MDHEN and SYDVKM. CDR3 sequence: CASSLGEVGGEQYF. The CDR3 DNA reads as TGTGCCAGCAGTTTAGGAGAGGTAGGGGGCGAGCAGTACTTC.

In this sample, this clone turned up a few times. V is TRBV10-3 and J is TRBJ1-4; 7 nucleotides line up with TRBD1. V was pared by 2 bases and J by 5 bases, with 5 bases of the junction left unmatched. The germline V gene encodes CDR1 ENHRY and CDR2 SYGVKD. The CDR3 is 15 amino acids. The CDR3 loop is CAISEPGTANEKLFF. CDR3 coding DNA: TGTGCCATCAGTGAGCCCGGGACAGCAAATGAAAAACTGTTTTTT.